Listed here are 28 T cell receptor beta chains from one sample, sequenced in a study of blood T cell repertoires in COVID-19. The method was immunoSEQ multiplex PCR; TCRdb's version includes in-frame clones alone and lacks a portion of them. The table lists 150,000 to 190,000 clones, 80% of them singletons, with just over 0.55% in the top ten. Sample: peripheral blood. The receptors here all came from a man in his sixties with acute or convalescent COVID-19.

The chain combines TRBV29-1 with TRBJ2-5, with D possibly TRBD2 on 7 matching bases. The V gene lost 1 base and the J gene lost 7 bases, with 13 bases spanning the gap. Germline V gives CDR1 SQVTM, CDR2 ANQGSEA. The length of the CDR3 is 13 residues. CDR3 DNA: TGCAGCGTTGAAGTCCCCGGGGGGCCGACCCAGTACTTC. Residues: CSVEVPGGPTQYF. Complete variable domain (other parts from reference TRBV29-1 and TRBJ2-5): SAVISQKPSRDICQRGTSLTIQCQVDSQVTMMFWYRQQPGQSLTLIATANQGSEATYESGFVIDKFPISRPNLTFSTLTVSNMSPEDSSIYLCSVEVPGGPTQYFGPGTRLLVL.

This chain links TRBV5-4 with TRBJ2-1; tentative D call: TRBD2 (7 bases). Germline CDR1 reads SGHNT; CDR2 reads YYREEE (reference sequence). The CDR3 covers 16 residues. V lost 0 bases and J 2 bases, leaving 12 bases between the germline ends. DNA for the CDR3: TGTGCCAGCAGCTTGGGGGGGGGCGCGACCTACAATGAGCAGTTCTTC. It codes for CASSLGGGATYNEQFF.

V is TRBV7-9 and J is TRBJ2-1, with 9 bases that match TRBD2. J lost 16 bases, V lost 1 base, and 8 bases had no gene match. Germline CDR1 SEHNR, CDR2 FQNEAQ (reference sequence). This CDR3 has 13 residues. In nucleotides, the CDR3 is TGTGCCAGCAGCTTAGGGTCTAGCGGGGCCTCATTCTTC. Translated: CASSLGSSGASFF.

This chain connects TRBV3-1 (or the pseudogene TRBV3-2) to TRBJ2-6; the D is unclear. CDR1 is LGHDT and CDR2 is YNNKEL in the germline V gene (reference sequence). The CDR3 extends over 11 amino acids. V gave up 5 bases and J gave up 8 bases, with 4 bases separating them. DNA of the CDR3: TGTGCCAGCAGCTCATCCAACGTCCTGACTTTC. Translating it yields CASSSSNVLTF.

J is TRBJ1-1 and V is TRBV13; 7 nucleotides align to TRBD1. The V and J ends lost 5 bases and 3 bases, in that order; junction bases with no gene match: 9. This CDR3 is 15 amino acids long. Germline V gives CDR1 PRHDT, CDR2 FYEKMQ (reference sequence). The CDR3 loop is CASSSSGGSDTEAFF. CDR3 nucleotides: TGTGCCAGCAGCAGTTCAGGGGGATCGGACACTGAAGCTTTCTTT.

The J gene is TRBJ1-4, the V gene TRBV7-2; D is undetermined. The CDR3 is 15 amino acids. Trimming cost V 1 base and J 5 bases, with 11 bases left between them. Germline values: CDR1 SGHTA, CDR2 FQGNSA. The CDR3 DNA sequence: TGTGCCAGCAGCTTAGAGGGAGGGTACAATGAAAAACTGTTTTTT. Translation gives CASSLEGGYNEKLFF. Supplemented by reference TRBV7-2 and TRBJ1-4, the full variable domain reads GAGVSQSPSNKVTEKGKDVELRCDPISGHTALYWYRQSLGQGLEFLIYFQGNSAPDKSGLPSDRFSAERTGGSVSTLTIQRTQQEDSAVYLCASSLEGGYNEKLFFGSGTQLSVL.

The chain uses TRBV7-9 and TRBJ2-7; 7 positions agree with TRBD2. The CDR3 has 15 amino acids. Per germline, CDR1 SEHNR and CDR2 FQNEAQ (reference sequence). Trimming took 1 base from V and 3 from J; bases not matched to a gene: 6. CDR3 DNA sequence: TGTGCCAGCAGCTTAGAGCAAGCGGGGCGCTACGAGCAGTACTTC. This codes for CASSLEQAGRYEQYF.

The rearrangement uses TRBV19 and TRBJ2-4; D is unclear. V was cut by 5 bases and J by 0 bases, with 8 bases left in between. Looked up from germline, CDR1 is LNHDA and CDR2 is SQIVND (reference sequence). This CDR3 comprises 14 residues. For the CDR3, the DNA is TGTGCCAGTAGTGCTCAGGTAGCCAAAAACATTCAGTACTTC. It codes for CASSAQVAKNIQYF.

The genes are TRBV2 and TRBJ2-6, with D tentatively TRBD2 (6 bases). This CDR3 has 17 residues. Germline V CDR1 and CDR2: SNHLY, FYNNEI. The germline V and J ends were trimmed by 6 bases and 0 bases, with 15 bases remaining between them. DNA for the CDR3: TGTGCCAGCAGAAAGCGGGTTACACGCTCTGGGGCCAACGTCCTGACTTTC. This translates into CASRKRVTRSGANVLTF.

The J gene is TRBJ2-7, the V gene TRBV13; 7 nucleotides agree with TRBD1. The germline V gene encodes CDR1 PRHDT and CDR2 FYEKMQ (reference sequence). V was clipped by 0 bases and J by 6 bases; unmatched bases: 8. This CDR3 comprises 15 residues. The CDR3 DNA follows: TGTGCCAGCAGCTTAGGAGACAGGGTAAAGAGCGAGCAGTACTTC. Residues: CASSLGDRVKSEQYF.

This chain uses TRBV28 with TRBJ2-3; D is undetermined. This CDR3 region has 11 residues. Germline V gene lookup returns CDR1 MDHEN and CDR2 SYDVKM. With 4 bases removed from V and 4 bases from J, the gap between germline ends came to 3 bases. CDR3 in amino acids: CASSSSDTQYF. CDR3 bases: TGTGCCAGCAGTTCGTCAGATACGCAGTATTTT.

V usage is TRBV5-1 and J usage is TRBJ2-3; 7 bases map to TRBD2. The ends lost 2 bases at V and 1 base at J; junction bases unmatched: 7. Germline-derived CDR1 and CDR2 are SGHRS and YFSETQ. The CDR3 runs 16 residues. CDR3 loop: CASSFGGSTGTDTQYF. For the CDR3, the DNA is TGCGCCAGCAGCTTCGGGGGGTCTACTGGCACAGATACGCAGTATTTT.

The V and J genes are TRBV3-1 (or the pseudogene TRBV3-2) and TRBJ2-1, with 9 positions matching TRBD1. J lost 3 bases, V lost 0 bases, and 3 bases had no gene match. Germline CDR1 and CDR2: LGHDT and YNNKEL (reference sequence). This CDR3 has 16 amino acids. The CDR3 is CASSQDLTGGYNEQFF. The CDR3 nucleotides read TGTGCCAGCAGCCAAGATTTGACAGGGGGCTACAATGAGCAGTTCTTC.

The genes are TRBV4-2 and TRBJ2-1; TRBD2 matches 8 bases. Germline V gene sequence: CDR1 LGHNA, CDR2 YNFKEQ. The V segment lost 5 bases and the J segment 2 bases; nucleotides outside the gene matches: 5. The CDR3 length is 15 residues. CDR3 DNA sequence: TGTGCCAGCAGCATTAGCGGGAAGACCTACAATGAGCAGTTCTTC. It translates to CASSISGKTYNEQFF.

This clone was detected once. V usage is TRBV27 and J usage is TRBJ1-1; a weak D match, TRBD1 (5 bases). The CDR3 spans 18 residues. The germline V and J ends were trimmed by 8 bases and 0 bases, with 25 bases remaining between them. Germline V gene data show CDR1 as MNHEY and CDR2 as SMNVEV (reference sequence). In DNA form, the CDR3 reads TGTGCCAGCTCGGAGGGGACCCTCTATGAGCCCATGAACACTGAAGCTTTCTTT. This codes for CASSEGTLYEPMNTEAFF.

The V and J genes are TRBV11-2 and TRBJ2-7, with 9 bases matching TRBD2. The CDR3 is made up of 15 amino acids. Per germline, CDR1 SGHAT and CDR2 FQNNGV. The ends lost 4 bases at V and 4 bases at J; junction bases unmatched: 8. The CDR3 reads CASSSAAGGPYEQYF. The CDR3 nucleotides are TGTGCCAGCAGCTCCGCGGCGGGAGGGCCTTACGAGCAGTACTTC.

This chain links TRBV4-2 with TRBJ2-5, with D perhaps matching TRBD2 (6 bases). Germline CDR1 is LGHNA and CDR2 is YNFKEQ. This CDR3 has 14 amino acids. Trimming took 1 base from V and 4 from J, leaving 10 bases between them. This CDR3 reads CASSQVRGTETQYF. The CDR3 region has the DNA TGTGCCAGCAGCCAAGTTCGGGGGACAGAGACCCAGTACTTC.

DNA for the CDR3: TGTGCCTGGAGGGGGAGTGCAGCGACCCAGTACTTC. This codes for CAWRGSAATQYF. V usage is TRBV30 and J usage is TRBJ2-5; possibly TRBD2 for D (5 bases). This CDR3 contains 12 residues. V lost 3 bases to trimming and J lost 7 bases, with 12 bases between them. CDR1 is GTSNPN and CDR2 is SVGIG in the germline V gene (reference sequence).

The CDR3 DNA is TGCAGCGTTGGGACAGGGGAAACCATTCAGTACTTC. Its translation is CSVGTGETIQYF. The J gene is TRBJ2-4, the V gene TRBV29-1, with TRBD1 matching over 9 bases. Germline loops: CDR1 SQVTM, CDR2 ANQGSEA. The CDR3 has 12 residues. Losses at the gene ends were 4 bases for V and 9 bases for J; bases not matched to a gene: 4.

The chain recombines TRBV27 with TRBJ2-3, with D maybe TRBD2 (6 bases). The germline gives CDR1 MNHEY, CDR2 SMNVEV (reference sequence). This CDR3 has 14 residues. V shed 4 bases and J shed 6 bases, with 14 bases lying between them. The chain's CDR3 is CASSWVAGPDTQYF. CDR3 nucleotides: TGTGCCAGCAGTTGGGTGGCGGGGCCTGATACGCAGTATTTT.

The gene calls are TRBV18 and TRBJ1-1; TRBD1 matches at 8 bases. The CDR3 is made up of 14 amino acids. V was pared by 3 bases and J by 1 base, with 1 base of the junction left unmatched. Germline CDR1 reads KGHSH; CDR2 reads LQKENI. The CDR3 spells CASSPQGANTEAFF. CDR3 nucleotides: TGTGCCAGCTCACCCCAGGGGGCGAACACTGAAGCTTTCTTT.

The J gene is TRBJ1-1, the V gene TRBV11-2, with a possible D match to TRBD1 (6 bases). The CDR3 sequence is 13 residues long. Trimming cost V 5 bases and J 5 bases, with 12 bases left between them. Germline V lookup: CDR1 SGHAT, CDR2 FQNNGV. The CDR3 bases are TGTGCCAGCAGCCTGGGCACAGGGACTGAAGCTTTCTTT. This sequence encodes CASSLGTGTEAFF.

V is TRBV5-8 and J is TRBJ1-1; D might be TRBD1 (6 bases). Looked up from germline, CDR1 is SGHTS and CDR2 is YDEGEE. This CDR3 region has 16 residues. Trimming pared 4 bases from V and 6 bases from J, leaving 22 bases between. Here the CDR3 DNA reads TGTGCCAGCAGCCCGGATATTAACAGGGTTTCGTCTGAAGCTTTCTTT. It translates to CASSPDINRVSSEAFF.

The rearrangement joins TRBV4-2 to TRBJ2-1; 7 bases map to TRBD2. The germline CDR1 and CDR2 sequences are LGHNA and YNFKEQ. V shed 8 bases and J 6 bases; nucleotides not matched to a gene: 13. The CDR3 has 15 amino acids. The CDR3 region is CASEHPGSGGNEQFF. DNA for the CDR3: TGTGCCAGCGAACACCCCGGGTCGGGAGGCAATGAGCAGTTCTTC.

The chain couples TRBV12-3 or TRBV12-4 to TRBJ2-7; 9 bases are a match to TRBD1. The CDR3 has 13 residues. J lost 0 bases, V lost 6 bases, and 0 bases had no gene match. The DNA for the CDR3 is TGTGCCAGCAGGGGACAGGGCTCCTACGAGCAGTACTTC. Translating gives CASRGQGSYEQYF.

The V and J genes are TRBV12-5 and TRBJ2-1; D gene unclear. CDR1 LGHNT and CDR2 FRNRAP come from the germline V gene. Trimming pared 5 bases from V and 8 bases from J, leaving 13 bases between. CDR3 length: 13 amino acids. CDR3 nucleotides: TGTGCTAGTGGTCGTAGCCAGTACGATGAGCAGTTCTTC. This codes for CASGRSQYDEQFF.

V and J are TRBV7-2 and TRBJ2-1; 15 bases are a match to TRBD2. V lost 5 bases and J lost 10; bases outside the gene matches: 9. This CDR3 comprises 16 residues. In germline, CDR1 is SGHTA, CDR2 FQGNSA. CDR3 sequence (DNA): TGTGCCAGCAGCCCCGGACTAGCGGGGGGGCCGAGGGAGCAGTTCTTC. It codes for CASSPGLAGGPREQFF.

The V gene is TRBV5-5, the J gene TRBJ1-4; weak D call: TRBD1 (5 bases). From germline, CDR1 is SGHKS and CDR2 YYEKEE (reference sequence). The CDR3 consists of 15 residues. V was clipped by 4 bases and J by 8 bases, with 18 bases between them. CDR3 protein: CASSQTQAKGEKLFF. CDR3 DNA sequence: TGTGCCAGCAGCCAGACGCAGGCGAAGGGGGAAAAACTGTTTTTT.